This entry is about one T cell receptor (beta chain). This sample stems from a study of blood T cell repertoires in COVID-19. Whole-study context: Nucleic acid was either cDNA or gDNA, and it came from T cells, B-cell-depleted T cells, or PBMCs.

Unmatched junction bases numbered 5, after V lost 0 bases and J lost 5 bases. Looked up from germline, CDR1 is SGHRS and CDR2 is YFSETQ. The CDR3 spans 15 residues. Only in-frame clones appear in the TCRdb table, and some are missing; sequencing was by immunoSEQ multiplex PCR. The profile shows more than 200,000 clones, around 89% of them singletons. V usage is TRBV5-1 and J usage is TRBJ2-1; 7 bases fit TRBD2. The TCR comes from a woman in her 30s with COVID-19, enrolled during active disease. Material: peripheral blood. In DNA form, the CDR3 reads TGCGCCAGCAGCTTGGCCTTGGGAGGGGACAATGAGCAGTTCTTC. Protein product: CASSLALGGDNEQFF.